This TCR beta chain was captured by sequencing in a study of CXCR3-negative and CXCR3-positive naive CD8 T cells. Study-level points and caveats: Comparison of naive subsets found surface CD5 to be comparable, and TCR strength was inferred on the basis of TRB CDR3 properties.

Comments on this clonotype: Its antigen is unidentified.

cDNA libraries for TRB were generated by 5' RACE incorporating UMI labels. From the 5' RACE reads, TCRdb lists one entry per CDR3 protein and no DNA. This sample contains about 92,000 distinct CDR3 sequences. Germline lookup yields CDR1 SQVTM and CDR2 ANQGSEA. This CDR3 has 12 residues. This sequence joins TRBV29-1 and TRBJ2-7. The receptor comes from a human donor in good health. Some clones in this sample may be carry-over from other donors' samples. Sequences were obtained from naive CXCR3- CD8+ T cells from blood. Subset in this sample: CD45RO-CCR7+CD27+CD95- naive CD8+ T cells lacking CXCR3 (TNR3-). The CDR3 is CSVEESSYEQYF.